The next 10 T cell receptor beta chains were all read from a single sample in a study of cytomegalovirus exposure and HLA in healthy donors. Primers included in the PCR were 60 Vbeta and 13 Jbeta primers. Here immunoSEQ multiplex PCR was the method, and the copy in TCRdb shows in-frame clones only, minus some. This table holds fewer than 200,000 clones, approximately 80% found once. Specimen: PBMCs. Every receptor here comes from a woman aged 18-30 years in good health and CMV-seronegative.

The chain employs TRBV6-1 and TRBJ2-7; D uncertain. Germline CDR1 and CDR2: MNHNS and SASEGT. This CDR3 contains 11 residues. The V end was cut by 8 bases, the J end by 6 bases, with 11 bases between. The CDR3 is CASADMFEQYF. The CDR3 DNA is TGTGCCAGCGCTGACATGTTCGAGCAGTACTTC.

The rearrangement joins TRBV9 to TRBJ1-3, with D possibly being TRBD1 (5 bases). Germline CDR1 reads SGDLS; CDR2 reads YYNGEE. This CDR3 spans 15 amino acids. The V end was cut by 5 bases, the J end by 4 bases, with 16 bases between. CDR3 residues: CASRASGTAGNTIYF. The CDR3 region has the DNA TGTGCCAGCAGAGCCAGCGGGACTGCGGGAAACACCATATATTTT. The whole variable domain, remainder taken from reference TRBV9 and TRBJ1-3, is DSGVTQTPKHLITATGQRVTLRCSPRSGDLSVYWYQQSLDQGLQFLIQYYNGEERAKGNILERFSAQQFPDLHSELNLSSLELGDSALYFCASRASGTAGNTIYFGEGSWLTVV.

The chain recombines TRBV6-1 with TRBJ1-1, with 7 bases matching TRBD1. Germline V gives CDR1 MNHNS, CDR2 SASEGT. Trimming removed 6 bases from V and 3 bases from J; junction bases left unmatched: 4. The length of the CDR3 is 13 residues. The CDR3 reads CASRLRGDTEAFF. CDR3 coding DNA: TGTGCCAGCAGACTCAGGGGGGACACTGAAGCTTTCTTT.

This clone has just a few counts. The rearrangement uses TRBV5-1 and TRBJ1-6; 8 nucleotides align to TRBD1. The junction had 8 bases not matched to a gene; V was cut back by 5 bases and J by 7 bases. The germline gives CDR1 SGHRS, CDR2 YFSETQ. The CDR3 sequence is 15 residues long. CDR3 DNA sequence: TGCGCCAGCAGTTCACAGGGGGACCTAAATTCACCCCTCCACTTT. This translates into CASSSQGDLNSPLHF.

The V and J genes are TRBV10-3 and TRBJ2-6; 12 nucleotides match TRBD1. The CDR3 spans 17 residues. The trim removed 7 bases at V and 2 bases at J, leaving 6 bases unmatched. Germline V gene sequence: CDR1 ENHRY, CDR2 SYGVKD. The CDR3: CAITPGQGATGANVLTF. The CDR3 coding sequence is TGTGCCATCACGCCGGGACAGGGGGCGACTGGGGCCAACGTCCTGACTTTC.

This chain connects TRBV6-1 to TRBJ2-7, with 9 bases fitting TRBD2. The trim removed 7 bases at V and 2 bases at J, leaving 9 bases unmatched. Per the germline V gene, CDR1 is MNHNS and CDR2 is SASEGT. The CDR3 has 15 amino acids. CDR3 region: CASTSGTSRPYEQYF. In DNA form, the CDR3 reads TGTGCCAGCACCTCCGGGACTAGCCGCCCCTACGAGCAGTACTTC.

J is TRBJ2-7 and V is TRBV28; 10 bases are shared with TRBD1. The CDR3 spans 14 residues. Germline V lookup: CDR1 MDHEN, CDR2 SYDVKM. Losses at the gene ends were 3 bases for V and 6 bases for J; bases not matched to a gene: 5. In DNA, the CDR3 is TGTGCCAGCAGTTTCACGGACAGGGGGGGCGAGCAGTACTTC. This codes for CASSFTDRGGEQYF.

The rearrangement uses TRBV6-1 and TRBJ2-5; TRBD1 matches 10 bases. The CDR3 extends over 16 amino acids. The V gene's germline CDR1 is MNHNS and CDR2 SASEGT. V lost 4 bases, J lost 10 bases, and 15 bases stayed unmatched. The CDR3 loop is CASSGSGQGRGMVQYF. DNA for the CDR3: TGTGCCAGCAGTGGATCGGGACAGGGGAGGGGAATGGTCCAGTACTTC.

This clone was recorded once. The genes are TRBV7-8 and TRBJ2-5; TRBD1 matches at 9 bases. The CDR3 sequence is 16 residues long. Germline V gene sequence: CDR1 SGHVS, CDR2 FQNEAQ. Trimming took 2 bases from V and 7 from J; bases not matched to a gene: 11. The CDR3 DNA is TGTGCCAGCAGCTTACTTGCCGGGACAGGGTACGGGACCCAGTACTTC. Its protein is CASSLLAGTGYGTQYF.

The chain has TRBV6-1 and TRBJ1-5, with D unclear. Trimming removed 2 bases from V and 6 bases from J, with 11 bases in between. The CDR3 runs 14 residues. The V gene's germline CDR1 is MNHNS and CDR2 SASEGT. Written as DNA, the CDR3 is TGTGCCAGCAGTGAAAGTATTTACAGTCAGCCCCAGCATTTT. Translating gives CASSESIYSQPQHF.